The next 25 T cell receptor beta chains were all read from a single sample in a study of T-cell memory formation after mild COVID-19. One entry per CDR3 protein, called by TCRdb with MiXCR from the 5' RACE reads. The table shows roughly 100,000 distinct CDR3 sequences, with around 12% occurring only once. The sample was PBMCs or a T cell subset sorted from them (not recorded which). The receptor set was obtained from an adult woman who had mild COVID-19 (a few samples of this study predate the infection). Cell type and time point are not known.

This clonotype was recorded a few times. The chain employs TRBV5-1 and TRBJ1-1; TRBD1 is a possible D gene (5 bases). Looked up from germline, CDR1 is SGHRS and CDR2 is YFSETQ. Trimming removed 0 bases from V and 6 bases from J, with 12 bases in between. CDR3 length equals 14 residues. This CDR3 is CASSLDLGDPEAFF. For the CDR3, the DNA is TGCGCCAGCAGCTTGGACTTAGGGGACCCTGAAGCTTTCTTT.

The V call is TRBV19, the J call TRBJ1-5, with D perhaps matching TRBD1 (5 bases). CDR1 and CDR2 (germline): LNHDA, SQIVND (reference sequence). The ends were cut back, 10 bases at V and 7 bases at J, with 17 bases in the middle. The CDR3 sequence is 13 residues long. As DNA, the CDR3 is TGTGCCACGAGCGCGATAGGGGAACAGCCCCAGCATTTT. Translating it yields CATSAIGEQPQHF.

The rearrangement uses TRBV14 and TRBJ1-1; a possible D gene is TRBD1 (5 bases). CDR3 length: 17 residues. Trimming shortened V by 3 bases and J by 1 base, and 18 bases separated the two germline ends. CDR1 and CDR2 from the germline V gene are SGHDN and FVKESK. For the CDR3, the DNA is TGTGCCAGCAGCCAGGCTCCCTACAGGAGGGGGAACACTGAAGCTTTCTTT. Encoded protein: CASSQAPYRRGNTEAFF.

CDR3: CASSRTLGQTDTQYF. The CDR3 DNA reads as TGTGCCAGCAGCAGGACTTTAGGACAAACAGATACGCAGTATTTT. The chain recombines TRBV7-2 with TRBJ2-3; D tentatively reads TRBD1 or TRBD2 (5 bases each). This CDR3 spans 15 amino acids. Germline CDR1 is SGHTA and CDR2 is FQGNSA. Between the trimmed V and J ends, which lost 5 bases and 3 bases, there was a span of 15 bases.

The V and J genes are TRBV7-9 and TRBJ2-1, with 8 bases fitting TRBD2. Germline-derived CDR1 and CDR2 are SEHNR and FQNEAQ (reference sequence). V shed 5 bases and J 4 bases; nucleotides not matched to a gene: 10. This CDR3 is built from 16 residues. CDR3 DNA: TGTGCCAGCAGCCCCCCGACTAGCGCTTCTTACAATGAGCAGTTCTTC. Translation: CASSPPTSASYNEQFF.

This clonotype was seen ten or more times. This sequence joins TRBV7-8 and TRBJ1-5; a possible D gene is TRBD1 (6 bases). The CDR3 extends over 15 amino acids. Trimming left V 4 bases short and J 7 bases short, with 17 bases between. The V gene's germline CDR1 is SGHVS and CDR2 FQNEAQ. CDR3 residues: CASSSPGGAGQPQHF. The CDR3 DNA sequence: TGTGCCAGCAGCTCGCCCGGGGGCGCAGGGCAGCCCCAGCATTTT.

This clonotype was detected ten times or more. The chain has TRBV12-3 or TRBV12-4 and TRBJ2-3, with a tentative D call TRBD1 (6 bases). With 7 bases removed from V and 0 bases from J, the gap between germline ends came to 14 bases. The CDR3 runs to 15 residues. The CDR3 DNA sequence: TGTGCCAGCATCCTACCGGGACACAGCACAGATACGCAGTATTTT. Its protein is CASILPGHSTDTQYF.

This clonotype showed up just a few times. This chain uses TRBV7-9 with TRBJ2-7; no clear D. Deletions cut 1 base from V and 2 bases from J, with 9 bases between. Germline-derived CDR1 and CDR2 are SEHNR and FQNEAQ (reference sequence). This CDR3 region has 14 residues. CDR3 coding DNA: TGTGCCAGCAGCTTAGTCTCCGCTACCTACGAGCAGTACTTC. Translated: CASSLVSATYEQYF.

The chain uses TRBV4-3 and TRBJ2-3, with a weak D call TRBD2 (5 bases). This CDR3 contains 19 residues. Germline V gene sequence: CDR1 LGHNA, CDR2 YSLEER. Trimming stripped 2 bases from V and 2 bases from J, with 23 bases between. CDR3 coding DNA: TGCGCCAGCAGCCAACAGTCCGTAGTCCAGCGGCACTCCACAGATACGCAGTATTTT. It yields the protein CASSQQSVVQRHSTDTQYF.

This clonotype appeared a few times. The rearrangement uses TRBV9 and TRBJ2-1; tentative D call: TRBD2 (7 bases). Trimming stripped 2 bases from V and 7 bases from J, with 13 bases between. The length of the CDR3 is 14 residues. In germline, CDR1 is SGDLS, CDR2 YYNGEE. CDR3 in DNA: TGTGCCAGCAGCGTTGAACAGGGACTAAATGAGCAGTTCTTC. Translation gives CASSVEQGLNEQFF.

This clonotype was counted only a few times. The chain carries TRBV9 and TRBJ2-7; D remains ambiguous. The CDR3 covers 12 residues. CDR1 SGDLS and CDR2 YYNGEE come from the germline V gene. The ends were cut back, 0 bases at V and 5 bases at J, with 6 bases in the middle. This CDR3 is CASSVASDEQYF. Written as DNA, the CDR3 is TGTGCCAGCAGCGTAGCATCCGACGAGCAGTACTTC.

J is TRBJ1-1 and V is TRBV6-5; D gene uncertain. This CDR3 comprises 13 residues. CDR1 and CDR2 (germline): MNHEY, SVGAGI. V was pared by 1 base and J by 12 bases, with 15 bases between. The CDR3 bases are TGTGCCAGCAGTTACTTGGGTAGGGTTGAGACTTTCTTT. Translation gives CASSYLGRVETFF.

This clonotype is medium-sized in the sample. The V call is TRBV19, the J call TRBJ2-1; 7 bases fit TRBD2. Unmatched junction bases numbered 9, after V lost 5 bases and J lost 8 bases. This CDR3 contains 14 residues. The germline V gene encodes CDR1 LNHDA and CDR2 SQIVND (reference sequence). The DNA for the CDR3 is TGTGCCAGTAGTCTTCGGACTAGATCGGATGAGCAGTTCTTC. The encoded protein is CASSLRTRSDEQFF.

The sample holds many counts of this clonotype. The gene calls are TRBV13 and TRBJ1-5; D not certain. CDR3 length: 15 residues. Deletions cut 5 bases from V and 6 bases from J, with 17 bases between. Germline V lookup: CDR1 PRHDT, CDR2 FYEKMQ (reference sequence). CDR3 in amino acids: CASSPGGLGVQPQHF. CDR3 in DNA: TGTGCCAGCAGCCCGGGAGGTTTGGGCGTTCAGCCCCAGCATTTT.

J is TRBJ2-4 and V is TRBV10-3; D remains ambiguous. The CDR3 covers 13 residues. Germline CDR1 ENHRY, CDR2 SYGVKD. Between the trimmed V and J ends, which lost 10 bases and 0 bases, there was a span of 10 bases. The CDR3: CANLLVAKNIQYF. The CDR3 DNA sequence: TGTGCCAACTTGCTAGTAGCCAAAAACATTCAGTACTTC.

This clonotype was recorded a few times. The rearrangement joins TRBV12-3 or TRBV12-4 to TRBJ1-5, with D unclear. Trimming cost V 1 base and J 8 bases, with 12 bases left between them. This CDR3 has 14 residues. The CDR3 coding sequence is TGTGCCAGCAGTTTAGGAGGGTTGGGGAAGCCCCAGCATTTT. Amino acid sequence: CASSLGGLGKPQHF.

J is TRBJ2-3 and V is TRBV12-3 or TRBV12-4; a weak D match, TRBD2 (8 bases). Trimming took off 8 bases at V and 7 bases at J, with 19 bases between the two ends. This CDR3 has 14 amino acids. CDR3 sequence (DNA): TGTGCCAGCGCGGGGGGACAGTCAGATAATACGCAGTATTTT. Its translation: CASAGGQSDNTQYF.

In the case of this clonotype: A junction boundary mismatches the germline segment, possibly from a read error. The rearrangement joins TRBV6-5 to TRBJ2-3; the match to TRBD2 covers 16 bases. CDR1 and CDR2 from the germline V gene are MNHEY and SVGAGI. The CDR3 runs 19 residues. The CDR3 sequence is CASRYSGLAGGPISDTQYF. In DNA, the CDR3 is TGTGCCAGCAGATACTCGGGACTAGCGGGGGGGCCTATTTCCGATACGCAGTATTTT.

This clonotype was seen more than once but under ten times. The V call is TRBV6-1, the J call TRBJ1-1, with 7 bases aligning to TRBD1. Trimming took 10 bases from V and 4 from J; bases not matched to a gene: 9. This CDR3 comprises 13 residues. Germline V gene lookup returns CDR1 MNHNS and CDR2 SASEGT. The CDR3 bases are TGTGCCACCCAACAGGGGACGGGCACTGAAGCTTTCTTT. Protein: CATQQGTGTEAFF.

This clonotype was found a few times. The genes are TRBV12-3 or TRBV12-4 and TRBJ1-1; D call uncertain. V was pared by 5 bases and J by 8 bases, with 9 bases between. CDR3 length equals 11 residues. Written as DNA, the CDR3 is TGTGCCAGCAGTGTGGACCTCGAAGCTTTCTTT. Translated, it gives CASSVDLEAFF.

This clonotype was counted a few times. The chain couples TRBV20-1 to TRBJ2-5; perhaps TRBD2 as D (6 bases). The CDR3 sequence is 15 residues long. Germline lookup yields CDR1 DFQATT and CDR2 SNEGSKA (reference sequence). Trimming shortened V by 0 bases and J by 5 bases, and 16 bases separated the two germline ends. The CDR3 spells CSARDPVGGGETQYF. The DNA of the CDR3 is TGCAGTGCTAGAGATCCTGTGGGAGGTGGGGAGACCCAGTACTTC.

The chain carries TRBV29-1 and TRBJ2-1; TRBD2 matches at 7 bases. There are 13 residues in the CDR3. Germline CDR1 SQVTM, CDR2 ANQGSEA. The V segment lost 3 bases and the J segment 8 bases; nucleotides outside the gene matches: 7. In DNA form, the CDR3 reads TGCAGCGTTGATTTGCGGGAGTTCTATGAGCAGTTCTTC. It yields the protein CSVDLREFYEQFF.

CDR3 DNA: TGTGCCAGCAGTCCGGGACAGGGGGAAAAACTGTTTTTT. Its protein product is CASSPGQGEKLFF. This chain joins TRBV12-3 or TRBV12-4 and TRBJ1-4; 10 bases align to TRBD1. CDR3 length: 13 residues. The J segment lost 8 bases and the V segment lost 5 bases, leaving 2 bases of the junction unmatched.

In this sample, this clonotype turned up many times. V usage is TRBV12-3 or TRBV12-4 and J usage is TRBJ2-6; D is uncertain. Trimming removed 10 bases at V and 8 bases at J, with 15 bases between. The CDR3 contains 13 residues. The DNA of the CDR3 is TGTGCCATCCCCTCACCGCGACCCAACGTCCTGACTTTC. Amino acid sequence: CAIPSPRPNVLTF.

This clonotype has just a few counts. The chain links TRBV11-2 to TRBJ2-2; 7 nucleotides align to TRBD1. The CDR3 is made up of 15 amino acids. Germline V gene data show CDR1 as SGHAT and CDR2 as FQNNGV. V trimming: 3 bases; J trimming: 3 bases; junction bases outside the gene matches: 4. The CDR3: CASSFGQAYTGELFF. CDR3 DNA: TGTGCCAGCAGCTTTGGACAGGCGTACACCGGGGAGCTGTTTTTT.